This is a list of T cell receptor beta chains from one sample in a study of blood T cell repertoires in COVID-19. Some clones are missing from TCRdb's copy, which holds only in-frame ones; the method was immunoSEQ multiplex PCR. This table holds around 160,000 clones, about 86% found once. The sequenced material came from peripheral blood. These TCRs come from a man aged 55 to 70 with acute or convalescent COVID-19. Both conserved end residues are part of each CDR3. D genes are given only for firm matches. Only part of the rows carry a size: once, few, many, or a class if the clone is expanded.

len	abundance	v_gene	d_gene	j_gene	CDR3aa	CDR3nt
18	NA	TRBV4-2	NA	TRBJ2-2	CASSDPRGGAPGTGELFF	TGTGCCAGCAGCGACCCAAGGGGGGGGGCGCCGGGCACCGGGGAGCTGTTTTTT
14	NA	TRBV11-2	NA	TRBJ2-3	CASSPGLITDTQYF	TGTGCCAGCAGCCCGGGACTTATCACAGATACGCAGTATTTT
15	NA	TRBV9	NA	TRBJ2-1	CASSPLPRAPNEQFF	TGTGCCAGCAGCCCCCTACCTCGCGCGCCCAATGAGCAGTTCTTC
13	NA	TRBV19	NA	TRBJ2-3	CASCREKGDTQYF	TGTGCCAGCTGTCGGGAAAAAGGGGATACGCAGTATTTT
16	NA	TRBV10-2	TRBD2	TRBJ2-7	CASSFSGRLTGNEQYF	TGCGCCAGCAGCTTTAGCGGGAGGCTAACGGGGAACGAGCAGTACTTC
16	NA	TRBV3-1/TRBV3-2	NA	TRBJ2-5	CASSQGSGWIPGAQYF	TGTGCCAGCAGCCAAGGCTCTGGCTGGATCCCAGGGGCCCAGTACTTC
16	few	TRBV11-2	NA	TRBJ2-1	CASSLDVVSSYNEQFF	TGTGCCAGCAGCTTAGATGTGGTGAGCTCCTACAATGAGCAGTTCTTC
16	NA	TRBV28	TRBD1	TRBJ1-5	CASSPPGTGGNQPQHF	TGTGCCAGCAGTCCTCCTGGGACAGGGGGCAATCAGCCCCAGCATTTT
13	NA	TRBV13	TRBD1	TRBJ2-7	CASSLRTGFEQYF	TGTGCCAGCAGCTTAAGGACAGGTTTCGAGCAGTACTTC
16	NA	TRBV5-4	TRBD1	TRBJ1-2	CASCVTGRGTNYGYTF	TGTGCCAGCTGCGTGACAGGGCGTGGGACTAACTATGGCTACACCTTC
17	NA	TRBV12-2	NA	TRBJ2-5	CASRLECASGSPETQYF	TGTGCAAGTCGCTTAGAGTGCGCTAGCGGGAGCCCAGAGACCCAGTACTTC
15	NA	TRBV5-4	NA	TRBJ1-3	CASSRGLDSGNTIYF	TGTGCCAGCAGTCGCGGTCTTGACTCTGGAAACACCATATATTTT
15	NA	TRBV18	TRBD2	TRBJ2-7	CASSLGLAGLEEQYF	TGTGCCAGCTCACTGGGACTAGCGGGACTTGAAGAGCAGTACTTC
15	NA	TRBV14	NA	TRBJ2-1	CASSQVMSSYNEQFF	TGTGCCAGCAGCCAAGTTATGAGCTCCTACAATGAGCAGTTCTTC
16	few	TRBV6-2/TRBV6-3	TRBD2	TRBJ2-3	CASSYEAAGVADTQYF	TGTGCCAGCAGTTACGAAGCCGCGGGAGTTGCAGATACGCAGTATTTT
15	NA	TRBV18	TRBD2	TRBJ2-5	CASSQVAGGGETQYF	TGTGCCAGCTCCCAGGTAGCGGGCGGCGGGGAGACCCAGTACTTC
12	NA	TRBV2	NA	TRBJ2-1	CASSQISNEQFF	TGTGCCAGCAGCCAGATCAGCAATGAGCAGTTCTTC
16	NA	TRBV5-1	NA	TRBJ2-5	CASSPKVGGTTPWQYF	TGCGCCAGCAGCCCTAAAGTTGGGGGGACCACACCCTGGCAGTACTTC
18	NA	TRBV15	TRBD1	TRBJ1-1	CATSRDWQGAFTGTEAFF	TGTGCCACCAGCAGAGATTGGCAGGGGGCTTTTACGGGTACTGAAGCTTTCTTT
15	once	TRBV5-1	TRBD2	TRBJ2-5	CASSLRGLATETQYF	TGCGCCAGCAGCTTGAGGGGACTAGCTACGGAGACCCAGTACTTC
13	NA	TRBV4-2	NA	TRBJ2-1	CASSQDIGGEQFF	TGTGCCAGCAGCCAAGATATTGGGGGGGAGCAGTTCTTC
17	NA	TRBV4-2	TRBD2	TRBJ2-3	CASSQGGSGRYTDTQYF	TGTGCCAGCAGCCAAGGCGGTAGCGGGAGGTACACAGATACGCAGTATTTT
14	NA	TRBV3-1/TRBV3-2	TRBD2	TRBJ2-3	CASSLTYGGDTQYF	TGTGCCAGCAGCCTCACTTACGGGGGGGATACGCAGTATTTT
18	few	TRBV3-1/TRBV3-2	TRBD1	TRBJ1-1	CASSHTPQGAGKNTEAFF	TGTGCCAGCAGCCACACCCCACAGGGGGCAGGAAAGAACACTGAAGCTTTCTTT
13	NA	TRBV7-6	NA	TRBJ2-7	CASSLSRSAEQYF	TGTGCCAGCAGCTTAAGTCGGAGTGCCGAGCAGTACTTC
17	NA	TRBV27	NA	TRBJ1-1	CASSLSVAGVGGTEAFF	TGTGCCAGCAGTTTATCCGTCGCCGGGGTTGGAGGCACTGAAGCTTTCTTT
11	NA	TRBV5-4	NA	TRBJ2-2	CASSPGQELFF	TGTGCCAGCAGCCCGGGACAGGAGCTGTTTTTT
14	once	TRBV28	TRBD1	TRBJ2-7	CASSLIGTGYEQYF	TGTGCCAGCAGTTTAATAGGGACAGGCTACGAGCAGTACTTC